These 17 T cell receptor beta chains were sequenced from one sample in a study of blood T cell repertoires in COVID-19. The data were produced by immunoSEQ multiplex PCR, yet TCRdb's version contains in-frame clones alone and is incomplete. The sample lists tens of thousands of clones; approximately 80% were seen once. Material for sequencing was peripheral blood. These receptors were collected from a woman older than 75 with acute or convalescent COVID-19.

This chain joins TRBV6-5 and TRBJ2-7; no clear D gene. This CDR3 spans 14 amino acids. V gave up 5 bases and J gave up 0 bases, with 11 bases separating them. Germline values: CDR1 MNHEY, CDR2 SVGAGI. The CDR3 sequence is CASSRTINSYEQYF. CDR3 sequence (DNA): TGTGCCAGCAGTCGCACTATAAACTCCTACGAGCAGTACTTC.

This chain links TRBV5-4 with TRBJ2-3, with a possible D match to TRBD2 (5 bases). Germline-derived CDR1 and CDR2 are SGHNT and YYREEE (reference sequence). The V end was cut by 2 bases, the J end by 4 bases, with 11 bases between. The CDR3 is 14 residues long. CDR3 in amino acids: CASSLTRSPDTQYF. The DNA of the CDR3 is TGTGCCAGCAGCTTAACTAGGTCGCCAGATACGCAGTATTTT.

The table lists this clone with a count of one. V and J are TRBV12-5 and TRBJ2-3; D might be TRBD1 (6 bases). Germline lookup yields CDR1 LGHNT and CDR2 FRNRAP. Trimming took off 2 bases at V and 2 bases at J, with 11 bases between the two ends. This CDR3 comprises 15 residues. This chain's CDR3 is CASGLIQGPTDTQYF. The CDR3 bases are TGTGCTAGTGGTTTGATCCAGGGGCCCACAGATACGCAGTATTTT. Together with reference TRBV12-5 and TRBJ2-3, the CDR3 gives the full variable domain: DARVTQTPRHKVTEMGQEVTMRCQPILGHNTVFWYRQTMMQGLELLAYFRNRAPLDDSGMPKDRFSAEMPDATLATLKIQPSEPRDSAVYFCASGLIQGPTDTQYFGPGTRLTVL.

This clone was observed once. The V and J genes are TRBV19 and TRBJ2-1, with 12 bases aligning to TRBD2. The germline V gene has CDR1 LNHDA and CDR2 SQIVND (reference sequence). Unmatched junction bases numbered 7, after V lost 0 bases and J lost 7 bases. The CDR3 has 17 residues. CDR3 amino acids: CASSIDLASGGGNEQFF. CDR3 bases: TGTGCCAGTAGTATAGATCTGGCTAGCGGGGGGGGGAATGAGCAGTTCTTC.

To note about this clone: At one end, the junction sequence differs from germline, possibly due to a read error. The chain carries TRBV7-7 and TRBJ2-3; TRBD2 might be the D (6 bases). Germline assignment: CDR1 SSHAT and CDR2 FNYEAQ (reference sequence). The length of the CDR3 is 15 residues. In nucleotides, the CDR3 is TGTGCTAGCAGCTTAGCCAGCGGGAGCACAGATACGCAGTATTTT. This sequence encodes CASSLASGSTDTQYF.

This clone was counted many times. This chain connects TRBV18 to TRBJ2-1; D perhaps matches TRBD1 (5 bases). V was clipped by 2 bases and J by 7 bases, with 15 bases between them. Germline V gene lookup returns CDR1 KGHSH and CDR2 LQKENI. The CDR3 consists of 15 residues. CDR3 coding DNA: TGTGCCAGCTCACCAATGACAGTTCCGAGGAATGAGCAGTTCTTC. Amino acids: CASSPMTVPRNEQFF.

CDR3 sequence (DNA): TGTGCCAGCAGCCCCAGACAGGGGGAATGGTACTTC. Translating gives CASSPRQGEWYF. V and J are TRBV3-1 (or the pseudogene TRBV3-2) and TRBJ2-7, with 9 bases lining up with TRBD1. The CDR3 extends over 12 amino acids. J lost 12 bases, V lost 4 bases, and 7 bases had no gene match. Germline V lookup: CDR1 LGHDT, CDR2 YNNKEL (reference sequence).

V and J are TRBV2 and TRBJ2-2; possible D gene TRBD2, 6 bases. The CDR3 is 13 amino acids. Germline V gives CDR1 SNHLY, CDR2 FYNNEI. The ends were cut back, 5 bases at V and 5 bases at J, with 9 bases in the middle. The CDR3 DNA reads TGTGCCAGCAGTTTCGGGGGTACCGGGGAGCTGTTTTTT. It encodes CASSFGGTGELFF.

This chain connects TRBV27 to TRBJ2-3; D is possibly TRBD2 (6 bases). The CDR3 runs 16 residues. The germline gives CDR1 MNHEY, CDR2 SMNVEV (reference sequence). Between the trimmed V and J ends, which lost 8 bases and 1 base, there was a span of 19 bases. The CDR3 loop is CASRAGRPRGTDTQYF. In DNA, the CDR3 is TGTGCCAGCCGTGCGGGACGCCCTCGTGGCACAGATACGCAGTATTTT.

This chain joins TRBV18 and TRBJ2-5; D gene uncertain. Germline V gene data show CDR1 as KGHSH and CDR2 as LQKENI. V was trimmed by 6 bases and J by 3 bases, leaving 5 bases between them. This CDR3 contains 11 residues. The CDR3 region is CASSAEETQYF. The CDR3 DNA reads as TGTGCCAGCTCGGCCGAAGAGACCCAGTACTTC.

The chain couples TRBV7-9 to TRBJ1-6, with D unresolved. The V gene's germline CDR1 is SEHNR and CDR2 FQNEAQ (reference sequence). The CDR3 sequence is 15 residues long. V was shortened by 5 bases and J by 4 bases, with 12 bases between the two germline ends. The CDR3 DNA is TGTGCCAGCAGCCCCGACGGAGGATATAATTCACCCCTCCACTTT. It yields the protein CASSPDGGYNSPLHF. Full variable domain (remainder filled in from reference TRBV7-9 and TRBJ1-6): DTGVSQNPRHKITKRGQNVTFRCDPISEHNRLYWYRQTLGQGPEFLTYFQNEAQLEKSRLLSDRFSAERPKGSFSTLEIQRTEQGDSAMYLCASSPDGGYNSPLHFGNGTRLTVT.

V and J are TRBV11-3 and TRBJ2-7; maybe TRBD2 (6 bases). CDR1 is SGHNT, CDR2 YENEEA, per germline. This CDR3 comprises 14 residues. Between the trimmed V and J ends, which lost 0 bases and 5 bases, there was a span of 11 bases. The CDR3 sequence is CASSLDGGQNEQYF. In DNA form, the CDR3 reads TGTGCCAGCAGCTTAGATGGAGGGCAAAACGAGCAGTACTTC.

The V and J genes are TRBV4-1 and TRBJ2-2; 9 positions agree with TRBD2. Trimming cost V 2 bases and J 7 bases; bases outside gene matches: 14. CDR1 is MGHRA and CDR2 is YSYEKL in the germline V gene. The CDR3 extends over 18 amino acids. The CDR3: CASSQFEEGGGAGGELFF. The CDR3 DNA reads TGCGCCAGCAGCCAATTCGAAGAGGGCGGGGGGGCAGGCGGGGAGCTGTTTTTT.

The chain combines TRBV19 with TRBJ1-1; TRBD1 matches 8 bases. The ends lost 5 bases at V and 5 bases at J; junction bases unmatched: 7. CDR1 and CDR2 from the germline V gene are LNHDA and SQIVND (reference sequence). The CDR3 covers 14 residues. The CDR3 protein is CASSSRGPGTEAFF. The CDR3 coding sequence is TGTGCCAGTAGTTCCAGGGGGCCAGGAACTGAAGCTTTCTTT.

CDR3 sequence reads: CASSSGHHSSGNTIYF. Written as DNA, the CDR3 is TGTGCCAGCAGTTCAGGACATCACAGCTCTGGAAACACCATATATTTT. V and J are TRBV27 and TRBJ1-3, with D possibly being TRBD1 (5 bases). The CDR3 spans 16 residues. Trimming cost V 4 bases and J 0 bases, with 13 bases left between them. Germline V gives CDR1 MNHEY, CDR2 SMNVEV (reference sequence).

Here the CDR3 reads CASSLERGASYEQYF. The CDR3 DNA reads TGTGCCAGCAGCTTAGAGCGGGGTGCCAGCTACGAGCAGTACTTC. The rearrangement links TRBV7-2 to TRBJ2-7; 7 nucleotides align to TRBD2. The junction had 6 bases not matched to a gene; V was cut back by 1 base and J by 3 bases. The CDR3 totals 15 residues. Germline CDR1 SGHTA, CDR2 FQGNSA. Together with reference TRBV7-2 and TRBJ2-7, the CDR3 gives the full variable domain: GAGVSQSPSNKVTEKGKDVELRCDPISGHTALYWYRQSLGQGLEFLIYFQGNSAPDKSGLPSDRFSAERTGGSVSTLTIQRTQQEDSAVYLCASSLERGASYEQYFGPGTRLTVT.

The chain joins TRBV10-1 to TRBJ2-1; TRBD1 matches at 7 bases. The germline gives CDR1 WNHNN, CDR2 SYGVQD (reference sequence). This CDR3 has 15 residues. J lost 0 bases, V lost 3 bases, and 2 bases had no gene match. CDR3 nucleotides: TGCGCCAGCAGTGACAGGGGGAGCTCCTACAATGAGCAGTTCTTC. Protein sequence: CASSDRGSSYNEQFF.